These T cell receptor beta chains were read from a single sample in a study of blood T cell repertoires in COVID-19. Method: immunoSEQ multiplex PCR; TCRdb's copy keeps in-frame clones and lacks some. This sample yields 100,000 to 120,000 clones, of which approximately 82% are seen a single time; over 3.5% belongs to the top ten. The specimen sequenced was peripheral blood. Receptors were obtained from a woman of 80 years or more with acute or convalescent COVID-19. CDR3s include the opening cysteine and the closing phenylalanine or tryptophan. A D gene is named only where the DNA matches it firmly. Only some rows state a clone size, as once, few, many or a class for expanded clones.

15	TRBV7-6	once	.	TRBJ2-2	TGTGCCAGCAGCTTAAGCGGACCCGGCGACGGGGAGCTGTTTTTT	CASSLSGPGDGELFF
14	TRBV2	.	TRBD2	TRBJ2-5	TGTGCCAGCAGTGTAAGCGGGGGGAGGGAGACCCAGTACTTC	CASSVSGGRETQYF
15	TRBV19	.	TRBD2	TRBJ2-7	TGTGCCAGTAGTGAGGCTAGCGGGAGTTCCTACGAGCAGTACTTC	CASSEASGSSYEQYF
15	TRBV6-5	.	.	TRBJ2-3	TGTGCCAGCAGTATCCGTGGCGGGAAGGCAGATACGCAGTATTTT	CASSIRGGKADTQYF
17	TRBV7-6	.	TRBD2	TRBJ2-3	TGTGCCAGCAGCTTAGCGGCTCTAGCGGGATTGTCAGATACGCAGTATTTT	CASSLAALAGLSDTQYF
16	TRBV4-1	.	.	TRBJ2-5	TGCGCCAGCAGCCAAGACGGCAGGGGTCGCCGAGAGACCCAGTACTTC	CASSQDGRGRRETQYF
15	TRBV5-1	.	TRBD2	TRBJ2-3	TGCGCCAGCAGCTTGGCGGGGGGTGTGTCAGATACGCAGTATTTT	CASSLAGGVSDTQYF
14	TRBV30	.	TRBD1	TRBJ2-5	TGTGCCTGGGAAAGGACAGGCCTTCAAGAGACCCAGTACTTC	CAWERTGLQETQYF
13	TRBV11-2	.	.	TRBJ2-7	TGTGCCAGCAGCATGGCGGGGACCTACGAGCAGTACTTC	CASSMAGTYEQYF
18	TRBV7-8	.	.	TRBJ1-5	TGTGCCAGCAGCTTAAGGGGGAACAGGGTATTGGCGAATCAGCCCCAGCATTTT	CASSLRGNRVLANQPQHF
16	TRBV5-5	.	TRBD2	TRBJ2-1	TGTGCCAGCAGCTTACCGACTAGCGGGAGTCTTAATGAGCAGTTCTTC	CASSLPTSGSLNEQFF
14	TRBV28	.	TRBD1	TRBJ1-5	TGTGCCACCTTCGGACAGGGAGGGCATCAGCCCCAGCATTTT	CATFGQGGHQPQHF
16	TRBV14	.	TRBD2	TRBJ2-5	TGTGCCAGCAGCCCCCCCGGCGGGAGAGTTACTGAGACCCAGTACTTC	CASSPPGGRVTETQYF
16	TRBV7-9	few	TRBD1	TRBJ2-7	TGTGCCAGCAGCTTAACGACAGGGCCCTCAGGGTACGAGCAGTACTTC	CASSLTTGPSGYEQYF
13	TRBV5-1	.	.	TRBJ2-3	TGCGCCAGCAGCTCGACAGCCACAGATACGCAGTATTTT	CASSSTATDTQYF
14	TRBV7-9	few	.	TRBJ2-6	TGTGCCAGCAGCCATTTCACTGGGGCCAACGTCCTGACTTTC	CASSHFTGANVLTF
16	TRBV6-5	.	TRBD1	TRBJ2-6	TGTGCCAGCAGTTACCAGACAGGGGCTGGGGCCAACGTCCTGACTTTC	CASSYQTGAGANVLTF
14	TRBV5-8	once	TRBD1	TRBJ1-5	TGTGCCAGCAGCTTGGAAAGGGGGCTTCAGCCCCAGCATTTT	CASSLERGLQPQHF
17	TRBV5-1	.	TRBD1	TRBJ2-3	TGCGCCAGCATGAGGTTGCAGGGGGAAGGAGTGTTGGATACGCAGTATTTT	CASMRLQGEGVLDTQYF
14	TRBV6-5	once	.	TRBJ1-5	TGTGCCAGCAGTTACTCTGAGAGCAATCAGCCCCAGCATTTT	CASSYSESNQPQHF
16	TRBV5-4	.	TRBD2	TRBJ2-5	TGTGCCAGCAGCCCGTCACTAGCGGGAGAGGGAGAGACCCAGTACTTC	CASSPSLAGEGETQYF
13	TRBV2	many	TRBD1	TRBJ1-4	TGTGCCAGCAGAGGGACAGGTCTCGAAAAACTGTTTTTT	CASRGTGLEKLFF
17	TRBV12-5	.	.	TRBJ2-1	TGTGCTAGTGGTTTGGTTTCGTCGACGGACAGCAACAATGAGCAGTTCTTC	CASGLVSSTDSNNEQFF
15	TRBV5-4	once	.	TRBJ2-5	TGTGCCAGCAGCCCCGGGGGAGCGCAGCAAGAGACCCAGTACTTC	CASSPGGAQQETQYF
15	TRBV11-2	.	.	TRBJ2-3	TGTGCCAGCAGCCGCGCGGGGGCCGGCGCAGATACGCAGTATTTT	CASSRAGAGADTQYF
17	TRBV7-2	few	.	TRBJ1-3	TGTGCCAGCAGCTTAGGTGGTGTGGGGGCGCGGGGAAACACCATATATTTT	CASSLGGVGARGNTIYF
16	TRBV3-1/TRBV3-2	.	TRBD2	TRBJ2-1	TGTGCCAGCAGCCCGGCTAGCGGGGGGGCCAAGAATGAGCAGTTCTTC	CASSPASGGAKNEQFF
15	TRBV18	.	.	TRBJ2-1	TGTGCCAGCTCACCAACAAGGGGTGTGGGCAATGAGCAGTTCTTC	CASSPTRGVGNEQFF
17	TRBV24-1	.	.	TRBJ2-3	TGTGCCACCAGTGATCCCTCAAGAGACACTAGCACAGATACGCAGTATTTT	CATSDPSRDTSTDTQYF
13	TRBV27	.	.	TRBJ2-3	TGTGCCAGCAGTTTATCGGAGGATGGTACGCAGTATTTT	CASSLSEDGTQYF
15	TRBV6-1	.	.	TRBJ1-6	TGTGCCAGCAGTGAATCCGTCTCCTATAATTCACCCCTCCACTTT	CASSESVSYNSPLHF
14	TRBV11-3	.	TRBD1	TRBJ2-7	TGTGCCAGCAGCCCCTTGACAGGGGATCACGAGCAGTACTTC	CASSPLTGDHEQYF
18	TRBV11-2	.	TRBD1	TRBJ2-7	TGTGCCAGCAGCATTGGGTCCGGGACAGGGGGCTTTCAGTACGAGCAGTACTTC	CASSIGSGTGGFQYEQYF
12	TRBV12-3/TRBV12-4	once	.	TRBJ2-2	TGTGCCAGCAGTTCAGATGCCCGGGAGCTGTTTTTT	CASSSDARELFF
18	TRBV5-4	.	TRBD2	TRBJ2-3	TGTGCCAGCAGCTTGCAGGGTAGCGGGGGCTCTAGCACAGATACGCAGTATTTT	CASSLQGSGGSSTDTQYF
15	TRBV7-8	.	.	TRBJ1-5	TGTGCCAGCAGCCTCAGGGATTATAGCAATCAGCCCCAGCATTTT	CASSLRDYSNQPQHF
15	TRBV24-1	once	.	TRBJ1-1	TGTGCCACCAGGGCCGGGGGGGGAAAAAACACTGAAGCTTTCTTT	CATRAGGGKNTEAFF
15	TRBV7-3	.	.	TRBJ2-1	TGTGCCAGCAGCTTAATGGGGAGCTCCTACAATGAGCAGTTCTTC	CASSLMGSSYNEQFF
15	TRBV3-1/TRBV3-2	.	.	TRBJ2-1	TGTGCCAGCAGCCGCCCGAAGGGGGTGAACAATGAGCAGTTCTTC	CASSRPKGVNNEQFF